A single sample gave rise to the 17 T cell receptor beta chains below, sequenced in a study. TCRdb itself ran the 5' RACE reads through MiXCR, one entry per CDR3 protein. The sample has roughly 13,000 distinct CDR3 sequences; around 22% are singletons. Source material: naive CD4+ T cells sorted from blood. Noted subset: naive CD4+ T cells, CD4+CD45RA+CD25-. These receptors all stem from a female donor with breast cancer.

This clonotype was counted a few times. V gene TRBV7-9 combines with J gene TRBJ2-7, with TRBD2 matching 15 bases. Germline CDR1 SEHNR, CDR2 FQNEAQ (reference sequence). J was trimmed by 9 bases and V by 4 bases; bases with no gene match: 13. The CDR3 has 17 amino acids. The CDR3 DNA reads TGTGCCAGCAGCTCCGTCACGGGACTAGCGGGGGGACAGGTGCAGTACTTC. Amino acid sequence: CASSSVTGLAGGQVQYF.

In regard to this clonotype: This likely comes from a read error, as the CDR3 has no conserved phenylalanine or tryptophan at its end. The V and J genes are TRBV5-1 and TRBJ2-4; D possibly matches TRBD1 or TRBD2 (5 bases each). The germline V gene has CDR1 SGHRS and CDR2 YFSETQ. V dropped 3 bases and J dropped 6 bases, with 13 bases sitting between them. This CDR3 has 14 amino acids. For the CDR3, the DNA is TGCGCCAGCAGCTCGGGACCCGGAGTAAACATTCAGTACTCC. It specifies CASSSGPGVNIQYS.

This clonotype showed up just a few times. This sequence may be a read error, since a much larger clone differs from it by one base. This chain links TRBV18 with TRBJ1-5; D ambiguous. Germline values: CDR1 KGHSH, CDR2 LQKENI. Trimming shortened V by 2 bases and J by 7 bases, and 12 bases separated the two germline ends. There are 14 residues in the CDR3. Written as DNA, the CDR3 is TGTGCCAGCTCACCAGGGGAGCGGGCACAGCCCCAGCATTTT. It codes for CASSPGERAQPQHF.

This clonotype was recorded at least ten times. The chain uses TRBV6-6 and TRBJ2-2; TRBD1 matches 11 bases. V lost 7 bases to trimming and J lost 5 bases; unmatched junction nucleotides: 6. The germline CDR1 and CDR2 sequences are MNHNY and SVGAGI (reference sequence). CDR3 size: 15 residues. The CDR3 here is CASINGQGATGELFF. The CDR3 DNA is TGTGCCAGCATTAACGGACAGGGGGCAACCGGGGAGCTGTTTTTT.

This clonotype turned up a few times. A much bigger clone sits one base away, suggesting this may be a read error. The J gene is TRBJ1-4, the V gene TRBV7-9, with a possible D match to TRBD1 (5 bases). This CDR3 is 12 amino acids long. Germline V gene data show CDR1 as SEHNR and CDR2 as FQNEAQ (reference sequence). CDR3 nucleotide sequence: TGTGCCAGCGGCTTAGACCGTGGGACACTGTTTTTT. Protein product: CASGLDRGTLFF.

This clonotype was counted ten times or more. The chain is built from TRBV9 and TRBJ1-6; 7 positions match TRBD1. Germline V gene data show CDR1 as SGDLS and CDR2 as YYNGEE. Trimming removed 3 bases from V and 8 bases from J; junction bases left unmatched: 2. This CDR3 is built from 13 residues. CDR3 DNA: TGTGCCAGCAGCGGACAGGGTTATTCACCCCTCCACTTT. It encodes CASSGQGYSPLHF. The whole variable domain, remainder taken from reference TRBV9 and TRBJ1-6, is DSGVTQTPKHLITATGQRVTLRCSPRSGDLSVYWYQQSLDQGLQFLIQYYNGEERAKGNILERFSAQQFPDLHSELNLSSLELGDSALYFCASSGQGYSPLHFGNGTRLTVT.

This clonotype has only a few counts. The V gene is TRBV18, the J gene TRBJ2-6, with D possibly matching TRBD1 (6 bases). The CDR3 spans 15 residues. The germline CDR1 and CDR2 sequences are KGHSH and LQKENI. V lost 6 bases to trimming and J lost 0 bases, with 9 bases between them. The CDR3 DNA reads TGTGCCAGCTCGATAGGGGGCTCTGGGGCCAACGTCCTGACTTTC. Translated, it gives CASSIGGSGANVLTF.

This clonotype was counted ten times or more. The rearrangement joins TRBV10-3 to TRBJ2-7, with TRBD2 matching 12 bases. Losses at the gene ends were 4 bases for V and 6 bases for J; bases not matched to a gene: 13. This CDR3 has 17 residues. Germline CDR1 reads ENHRY; CDR2 reads SYGVKD. This CDR3 reads CAISGLLAGGPPSEQYF. The DNA for the CDR3 is TGTGCCATCAGTGGCCTACTAGCGGGAGGACCTCCCTCCGAGCAGTACTTC.

This clonotype was recorded at least ten times. The V and J genes are TRBV12-3 or TRBV12-4 and TRBJ2-1; no clear D gene. V was clipped by 5 bases and J by 3 bases, with 14 bases between them. This CDR3 comprises 15 residues. CDR3: CASSLLLSYYNEQFF. CDR3 DNA: TGTGCCAGCAGTCTTCTCCTTTCCTACTACAATGAGCAGTTCTTC.

This clonotype was seen a few times. CDR3 sequence: CASSDRGRAEAFF. The CDR3 DNA reads TGCGCCAGCAGTGACAGGGGAAGGGCTGAAGCTTTCTTT. The chain joins TRBV5-1 to TRBJ1-1, with 8 bases aligning to TRBD1. This CDR3 has 13 amino acids. The germline gives CDR1 SGHRS, CDR2 YFSETQ. V lost 5 bases to trimming and J lost 6 bases; unmatched junction nucleotides: 6.

In this sample, this clonotype turned up many times. The chain couples TRBV5-1 to TRBJ1-1; maybe TRBD1 (6 bases). V gave up 3 bases and J gave up 4 bases, with 16 bases separating them. Germline assignment: CDR1 SGHRS and CDR2 YFSETQ. This CDR3 spans 15 amino acids. The CDR3 DNA sequence: TGCGCCAGCAGCTACCTGGACAGCTTGGTCACTGAAGCTTTCTTT. It translates to CASSYLDSLVTEAFF.

Notes on this clonotype: This may be a read error, as it is one base from a much larger clone. This sequence joins TRBV11-1 and TRBJ2-5; D gene uncertain. CDR3 length equals 11 residues. Trimming left V 4 bases short and J 3 bases short, with 3 bases between. The germline V gene encodes CDR1 SGHAT and CDR2 FQDESV (reference sequence). As DNA, the CDR3 is TGTGCCAGCAGCTCAAAAGAGACCCAGTACTTC. It specifies CASSSKETQYF.

J is TRBJ1-1 and V is TRBV20-1; D unclear. Germline V CDR1 and CDR2: DFQATT, SNEGSKA (reference sequence). V gave up 6 bases and J gave up 5 bases, with 13 bases separating them. The CDR3 is 12 residues long. CDR3 loop: CSASPLVTEAFF. The CDR3 DNA follows: TGCAGTGCATCGCCCCTTGTTACTGAAGCTTTCTTT.

This clonotype has only a few counts. The rearrangement joins TRBV6-5 to TRBJ2-1; 8 bases match TRBD2. Trimming cost V 0 bases and J 7 bases; bases outside gene matches: 8. CDR1 and CDR2 from the germline V gene are MNHEY and SVGAGI. The CDR3 sequence is 16 residues long. The CDR3, as DNA: TGTGCCAGCAGTTACTCGGGCGGGAGGCCCATGAATGAGCAGTTCTTC. It codes for CASSYSGGRPMNEQFF.

This clonotype was counted at least ten times. The chain uses TRBV24-1 and TRBJ2-1, with 11 bases that match TRBD2. Germline V gene lookup returns CDR1 KGHDR and CDR2 SFDVKD. The J segment lost 6 bases and the V segment lost 1 base, leaving 7 bases of the junction unmatched. The CDR3 runs to 17 residues. CDR3 sequence: CATSDFPTSGTSNEQFF. The CDR3 DNA reads TGTGCCACCAGTGATTTCCCGACTAGCGGGACCAGCAATGAGCAGTTCTTC.

Of note for this clonotype: This may come from a read error, since a much larger clone is one base off. V gene TRBV7-9 combines with J gene TRBJ1-2, with D possibly being TRBD1 (5 bases). This CDR3 has 14 amino acids. From germline, CDR1 is SEHNR and CDR2 FQNEAQ (reference sequence). V lost 1 base and J 7 bases, leaving 13 bases between the germline ends. The CDR3 loop is CASSLGGGRGGYTF. CDR3 sequence (DNA): TGTGCCAGCAGCTTAGGGGGGGGTCGAGGTGGCTACACCTTC.

This clonotype is categorized as medium-sized. This chain joins TRBV20-1 and TRBJ1-1; TRBD1 agrees at 9 bases. J gave up 3 bases and V 0 bases, and 14 bases lay outside the gene matches. Germline V gene lookup returns CDR1 DFQATT and CDR2 SNEGSKA (reference sequence). The CDR3 is 18 residues long. DNA for the CDR3: TGCAGTGCTAGAGATGTACAGGGGGCCCTTAGTATGGACACTGAAGCTTTCTTT. This sequence encodes CSARDVQGALSMDTEAFF.